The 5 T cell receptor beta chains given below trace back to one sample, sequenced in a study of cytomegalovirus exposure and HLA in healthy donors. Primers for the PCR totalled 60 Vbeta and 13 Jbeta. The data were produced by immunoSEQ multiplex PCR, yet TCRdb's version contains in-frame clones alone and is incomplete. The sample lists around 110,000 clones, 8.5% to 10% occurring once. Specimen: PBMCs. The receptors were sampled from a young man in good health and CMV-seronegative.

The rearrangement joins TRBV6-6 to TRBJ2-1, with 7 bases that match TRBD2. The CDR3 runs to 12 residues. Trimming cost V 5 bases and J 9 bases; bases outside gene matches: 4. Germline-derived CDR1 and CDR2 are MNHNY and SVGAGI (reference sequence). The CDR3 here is CASSGLGFEQFF. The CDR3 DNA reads TGTGCCAGCAGTGGACTAGGGTTTGAGCAGTTCTTC.

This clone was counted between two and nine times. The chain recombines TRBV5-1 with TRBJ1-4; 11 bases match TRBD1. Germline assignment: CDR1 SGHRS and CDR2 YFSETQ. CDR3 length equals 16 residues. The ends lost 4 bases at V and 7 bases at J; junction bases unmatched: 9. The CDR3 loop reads CASSLNGQGAGEKLFF. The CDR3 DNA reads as TGCGCCAGCAGCCTCAACGGACAGGGGGCAGGTGAAAAACTGTTTTTT.

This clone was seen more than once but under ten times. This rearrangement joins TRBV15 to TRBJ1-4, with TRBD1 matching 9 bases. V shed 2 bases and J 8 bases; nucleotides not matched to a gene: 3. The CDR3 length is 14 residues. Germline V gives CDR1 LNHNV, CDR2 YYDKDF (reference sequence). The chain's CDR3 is CATSRLDRGEKLFF. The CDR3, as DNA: TGTGCCACCAGCAGACTGGACAGGGGAGAAAAACTGTTTTTT.

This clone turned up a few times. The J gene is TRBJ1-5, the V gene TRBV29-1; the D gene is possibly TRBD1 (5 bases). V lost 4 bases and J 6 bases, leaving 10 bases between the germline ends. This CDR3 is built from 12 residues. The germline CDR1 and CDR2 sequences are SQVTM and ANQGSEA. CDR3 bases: TGCAGCGTTGCCAGGGAGGGTCAGCCCCAGCATTTT. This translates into CSVAREGQPQHF.

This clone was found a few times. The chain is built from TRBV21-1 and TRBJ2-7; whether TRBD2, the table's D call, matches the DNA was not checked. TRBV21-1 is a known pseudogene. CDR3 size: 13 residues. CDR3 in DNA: TGTGCCAGGCGTTCGGGACTTCCCTACGAGCAGTACTTC. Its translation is CARRSGLPYEQYF.